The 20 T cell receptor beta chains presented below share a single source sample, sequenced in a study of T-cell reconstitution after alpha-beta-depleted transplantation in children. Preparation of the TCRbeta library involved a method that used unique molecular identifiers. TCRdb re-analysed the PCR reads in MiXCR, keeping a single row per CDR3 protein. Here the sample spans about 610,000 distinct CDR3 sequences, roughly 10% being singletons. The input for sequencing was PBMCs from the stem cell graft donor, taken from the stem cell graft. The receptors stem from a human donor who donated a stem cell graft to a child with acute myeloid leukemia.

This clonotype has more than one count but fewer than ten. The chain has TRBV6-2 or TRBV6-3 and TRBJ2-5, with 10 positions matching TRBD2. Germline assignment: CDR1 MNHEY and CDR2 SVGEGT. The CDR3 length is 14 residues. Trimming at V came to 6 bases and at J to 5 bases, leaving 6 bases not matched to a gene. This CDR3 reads CASRPLAGEETQYF. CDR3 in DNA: TGTGCCAGCAGACCCCTAGCGGGAGAGGAGACCCAGTACTTC.

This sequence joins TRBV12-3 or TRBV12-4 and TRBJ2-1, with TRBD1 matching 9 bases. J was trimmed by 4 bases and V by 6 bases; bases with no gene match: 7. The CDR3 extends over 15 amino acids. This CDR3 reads CASRRTGAIYNEQFF. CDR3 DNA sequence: TGTGCCAGCAGGCGGACAGGGGCGATTTACAATGAGCAGTTCTTC.

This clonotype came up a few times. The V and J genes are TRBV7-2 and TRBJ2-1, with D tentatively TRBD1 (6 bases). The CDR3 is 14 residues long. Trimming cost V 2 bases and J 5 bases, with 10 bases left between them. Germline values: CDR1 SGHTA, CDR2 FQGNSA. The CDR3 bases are TGTGCCAGCAGCTTAAAAACAGGGAACAATGAGCAGTTCTTC. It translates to CASSLKTGNNEQFF.

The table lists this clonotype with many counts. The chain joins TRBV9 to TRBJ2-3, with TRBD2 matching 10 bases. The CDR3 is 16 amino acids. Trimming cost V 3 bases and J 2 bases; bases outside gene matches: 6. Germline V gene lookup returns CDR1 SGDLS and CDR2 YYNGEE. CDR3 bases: TGTGCCAGCAGCGGATCTAGCGGGAGTGTCACAGATACGCAGTATTTT. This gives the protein CASSGSSGSVTDTQYF. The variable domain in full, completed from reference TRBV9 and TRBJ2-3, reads DSGVTQTPKHLITATGQRVTLRCSPRSGDLSVYWYQQSLDQGLQFLIQYYNGEERAKGNILERFSAQQFPDLHSELNLSSLELGDSALYFCASSGSSGSVTDTQYFGPGTRLTVL.

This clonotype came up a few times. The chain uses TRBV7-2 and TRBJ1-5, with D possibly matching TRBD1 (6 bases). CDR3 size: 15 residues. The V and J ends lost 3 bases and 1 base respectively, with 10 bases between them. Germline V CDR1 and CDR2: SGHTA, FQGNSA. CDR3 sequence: CASSLWQGSNQPQHF. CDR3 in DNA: TGTGCCAGCAGCTTGTGGCAGGGGAGCAATCAGCCCCAGCATTTT.

CDR3 loop: CASSQEAAGGSSYNEQFF. The CDR3 DNA sequence: TGCGCCAGCAGCCAAGAGGCCGCCGGGGGGAGCTCCTACAATGAGCAGTTCTTC. The chain carries TRBV4-3 and TRBJ2-1, with 7 bases fitting TRBD2. The CDR3 spans 18 residues. After removal of 0 bases from V and 0 bases from J, the junction contained 8 bases not matched to a gene. CDR1 is LGHNA and CDR2 is YSLEER in the germline V gene.

The CDR3 DNA reads as TGTGCCATCAGACAGGGGAGGGACAATGAGCAGTTCTTC. Its translation is CAIRQGRDNEQFF. The V and J genes are TRBV10-3 and TRBJ2-1; D possibly uses TRBD1 or TRBD2 (7 bases each). This CDR3 has 13 residues. The V gene lost 6 bases and the J gene lost 5 bases, with 11 bases spanning the gap. The germline V gene has CDR1 ENHRY and CDR2 SYGVKD.

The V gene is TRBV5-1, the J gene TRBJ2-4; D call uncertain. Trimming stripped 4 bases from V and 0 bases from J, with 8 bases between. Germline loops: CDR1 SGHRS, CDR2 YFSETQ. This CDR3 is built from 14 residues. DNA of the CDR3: TGCGCCAGCAGCGAAACATTAGCCAAAAACATTCAGTACTTC. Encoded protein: CASSETLAKNIQYF. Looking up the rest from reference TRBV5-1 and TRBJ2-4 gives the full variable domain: KAGVTQTPRYLIKTRGQQVTLSCSPISGHRSVSWYQQTPGQGLQFLFEYFSETQRNKGNFPGRFSGRQFSNSRSEMNVSTLELGDSALYLCASSETLAKNIQYFGAGTRLSVL.

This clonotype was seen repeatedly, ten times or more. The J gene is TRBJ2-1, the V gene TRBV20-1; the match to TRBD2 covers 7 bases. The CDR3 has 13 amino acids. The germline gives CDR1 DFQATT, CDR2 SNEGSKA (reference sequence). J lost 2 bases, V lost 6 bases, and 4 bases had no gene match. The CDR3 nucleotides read TGCAGTGCCCAAGGACTAGCCTACAATGAGCAGTTCTTC. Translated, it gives CSAQGLAYNEQFF.

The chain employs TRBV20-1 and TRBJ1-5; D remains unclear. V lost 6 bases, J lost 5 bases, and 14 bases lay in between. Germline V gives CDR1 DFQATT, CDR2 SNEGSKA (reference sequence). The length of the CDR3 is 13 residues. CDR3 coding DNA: TGCAGTGCCCCAAGGACCGGTGATCAGCCCCAGCATTTT. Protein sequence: CSAPRTGDQPQHF.

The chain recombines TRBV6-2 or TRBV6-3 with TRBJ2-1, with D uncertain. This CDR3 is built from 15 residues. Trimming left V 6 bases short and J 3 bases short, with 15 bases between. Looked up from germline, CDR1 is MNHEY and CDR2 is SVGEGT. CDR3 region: CASSPTPQDYNEQFF. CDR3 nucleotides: TGTGCCAGCAGCCCTACACCCCAGGACTACAATGAGCAGTTCTTC.

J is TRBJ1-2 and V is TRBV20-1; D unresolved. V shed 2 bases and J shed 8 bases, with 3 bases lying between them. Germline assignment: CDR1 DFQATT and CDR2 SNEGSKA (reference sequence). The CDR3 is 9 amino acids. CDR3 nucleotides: TGCAGTGCTAGAAGAGGCTACACCTTC. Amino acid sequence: CSARRGYTF.

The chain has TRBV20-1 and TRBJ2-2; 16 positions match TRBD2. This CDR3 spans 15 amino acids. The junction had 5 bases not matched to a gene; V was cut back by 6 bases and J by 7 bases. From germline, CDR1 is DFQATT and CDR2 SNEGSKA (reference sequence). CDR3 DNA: TGCAGTGCCACAGGGACTAGCGGGAGGGTCGGGGAGCTGTTTTTT. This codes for CSATGTSGRVGELFF.

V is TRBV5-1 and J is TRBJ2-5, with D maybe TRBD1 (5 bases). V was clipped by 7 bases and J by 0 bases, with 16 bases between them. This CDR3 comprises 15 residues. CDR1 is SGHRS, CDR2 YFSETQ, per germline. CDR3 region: CASGPGGRDQETQYF. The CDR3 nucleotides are TGCGCCAGCGGACCCGGCGGCAGGGACCAAGAGACCCAGTACTTC.

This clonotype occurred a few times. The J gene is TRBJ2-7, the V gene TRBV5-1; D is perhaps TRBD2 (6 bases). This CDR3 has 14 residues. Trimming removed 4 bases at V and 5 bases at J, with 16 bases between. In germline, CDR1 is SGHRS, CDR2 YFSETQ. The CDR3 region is CASSVPGVLDEQYF. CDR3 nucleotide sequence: TGCGCCAGCAGCGTACCGGGGGTGCTGGACGAGCAGTACTTC.

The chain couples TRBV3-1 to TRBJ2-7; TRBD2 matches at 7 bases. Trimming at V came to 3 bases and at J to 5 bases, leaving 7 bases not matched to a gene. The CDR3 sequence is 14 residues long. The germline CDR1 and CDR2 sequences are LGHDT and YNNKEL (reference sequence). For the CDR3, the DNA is TGTGCCAGCAGCCACGGCGGGAGCTTCCACGAGCAGTACTTC. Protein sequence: CASSHGGSFHEQYF.

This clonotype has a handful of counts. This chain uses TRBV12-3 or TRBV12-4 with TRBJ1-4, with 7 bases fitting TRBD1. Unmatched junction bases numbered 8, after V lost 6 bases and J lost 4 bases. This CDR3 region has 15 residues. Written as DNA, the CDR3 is TGTGCCAGCAGCCTAGCCGGGACAGATAATGAAAAACTGTTTTTT. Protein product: CASSLAGTDNEKLFF.

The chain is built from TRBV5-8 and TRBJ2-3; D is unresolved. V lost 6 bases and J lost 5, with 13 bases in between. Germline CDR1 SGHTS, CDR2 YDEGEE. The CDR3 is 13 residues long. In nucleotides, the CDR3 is TGTGCCAGCACCCGAGTAGCTGGAGATACGCAGTATTTT. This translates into CASTRVAGDTQYF. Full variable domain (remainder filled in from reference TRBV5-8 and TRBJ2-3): EAGVTQSPTHLIKTRGQQATLRCSPISGHTSVYWYQQALGLGLQFLLWYDEGEERNRGNFPPRFSGRQFPNYSSELNVNALELEDSALYLCASTRVAGDTQYFGPGTRLTVL.

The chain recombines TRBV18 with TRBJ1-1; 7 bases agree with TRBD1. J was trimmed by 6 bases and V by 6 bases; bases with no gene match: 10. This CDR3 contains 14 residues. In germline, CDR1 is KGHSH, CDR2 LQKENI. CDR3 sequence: CASSPLRGESEAFF. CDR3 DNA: TGTGCCAGCTCGCCTCTCAGGGGGGAATCTGAAGCTTTCTTT.

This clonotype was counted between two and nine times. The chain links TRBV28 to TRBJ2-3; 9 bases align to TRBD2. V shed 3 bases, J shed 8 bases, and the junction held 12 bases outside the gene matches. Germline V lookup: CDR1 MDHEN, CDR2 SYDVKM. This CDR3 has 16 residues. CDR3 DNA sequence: TGTGCCAGCAGTTTTGGTGCTGGGCGGGAGGGGGGTACGCAGTATTTT. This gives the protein CASSFGAGREGGTQYF.